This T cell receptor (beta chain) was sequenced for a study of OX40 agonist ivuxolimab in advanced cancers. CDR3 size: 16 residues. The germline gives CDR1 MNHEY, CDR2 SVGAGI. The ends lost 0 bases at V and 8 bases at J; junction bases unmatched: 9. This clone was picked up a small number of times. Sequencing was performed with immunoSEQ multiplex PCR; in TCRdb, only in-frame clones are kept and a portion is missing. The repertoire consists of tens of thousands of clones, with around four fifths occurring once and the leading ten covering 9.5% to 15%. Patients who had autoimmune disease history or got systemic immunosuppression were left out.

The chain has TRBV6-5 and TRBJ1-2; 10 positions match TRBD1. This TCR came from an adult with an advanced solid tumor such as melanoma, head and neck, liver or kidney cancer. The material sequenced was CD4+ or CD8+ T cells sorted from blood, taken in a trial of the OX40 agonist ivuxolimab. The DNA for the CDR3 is TGTGCCAGCAGTTACTCTCCGGACAGGGGGTTGCGAGGCTACACCTTC. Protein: CASSYSPDRGLRGYTF.